One TCR beta chain is described in this entry. The CDR3 runs to 14 residues. Germline V lookup: CDR1 SGHRS, CDR2 YFSETQ. Losses at the gene ends were 4 bases for V and 6 bases for J; bases not matched to a gene: 5. This sample is drawn from a study of cytomegalovirus exposure and HLA in healthy donors. The PCR made use of 60 Vbeta and 13 Jbeta primers. The data were produced by immunoSEQ multiplex PCR, yet TCRdb's version contains in-frame clones alone and is incomplete. The sample holds 50,000 or so clones, more than 65% seen once. The source of this sequence is a woman between 45 and 60 years old in good health and CMV-seronegative. V usage is TRBV5-1 and J usage is TRBJ2-2; TRBD1 aligns across 8 bases. Sequencing was carried out using PBMCs. The CDR3 DNA reads TGCGCCAGCAGCCCAGGACAGGGTGCCGGGGAGCTGTTTTTT. It yields the protein CASSPGQGAGELFF.